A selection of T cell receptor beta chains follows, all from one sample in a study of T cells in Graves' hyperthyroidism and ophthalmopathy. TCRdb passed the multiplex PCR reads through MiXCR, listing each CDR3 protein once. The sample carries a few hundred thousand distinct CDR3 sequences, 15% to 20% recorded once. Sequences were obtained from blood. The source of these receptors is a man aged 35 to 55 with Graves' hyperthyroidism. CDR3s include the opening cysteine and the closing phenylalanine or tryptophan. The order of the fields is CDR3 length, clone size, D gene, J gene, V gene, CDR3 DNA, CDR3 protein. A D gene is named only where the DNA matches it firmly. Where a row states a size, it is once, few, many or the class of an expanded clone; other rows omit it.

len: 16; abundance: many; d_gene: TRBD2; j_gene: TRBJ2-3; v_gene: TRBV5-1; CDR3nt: TGCGCCAGCAGCTCCGGGACTAGCGGGGAGAAAGATACGCAGTATTTT; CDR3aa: CASSSGTSGEKDTQYF
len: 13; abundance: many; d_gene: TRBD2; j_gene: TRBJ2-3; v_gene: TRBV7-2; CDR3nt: TGTGCCAGCAGCTCGAGGGGAGGGGATACGCAGTATTTT; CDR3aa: CASSSRGGDTQYF
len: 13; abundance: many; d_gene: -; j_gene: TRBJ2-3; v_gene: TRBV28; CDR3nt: TGTGCCAGCAGTTTGGAGAATACAGATACGCAGTATTTT; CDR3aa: CASSLENTDTQYF
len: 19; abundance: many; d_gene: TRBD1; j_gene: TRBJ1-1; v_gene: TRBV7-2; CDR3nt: TGTGCCAGCAGCCCGGGGACAGGGGACCGCTCAATTAGGGGTCCTGAAGCTTTCTTT; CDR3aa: CASSPGTGDRSIRGPEAFF
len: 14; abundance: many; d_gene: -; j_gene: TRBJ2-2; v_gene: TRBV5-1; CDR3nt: TGCGCCAGCAGCACATTCGCGAACACCGGGGAGCTGTTTTTT; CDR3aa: CASSTFANTGELFF
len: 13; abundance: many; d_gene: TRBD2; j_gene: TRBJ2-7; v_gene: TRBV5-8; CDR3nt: TGTGCCAGCAGCCTCGGGGGGATGAACGAGCAGTACTTC; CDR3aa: CASSLGGMNEQYF
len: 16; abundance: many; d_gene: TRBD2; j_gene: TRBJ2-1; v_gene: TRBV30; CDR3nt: TGTGCCTGGACCGGGGGGGAGTACCCTTCCTACAATGAGCAGTTCTTC; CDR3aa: CAWTGGEYPSYNEQFF
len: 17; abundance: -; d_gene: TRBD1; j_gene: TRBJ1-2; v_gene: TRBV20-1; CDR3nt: TGCAGTGCTACCGGGCCGGGACAGAAAGATGCTACCTATGGCTACACCTTC; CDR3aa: CSATGPGQKDATYGYTF
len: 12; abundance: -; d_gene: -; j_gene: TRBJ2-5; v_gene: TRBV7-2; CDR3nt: TGTGCCAGCAGACGAGACGGGGAGACCCAGTACTTC; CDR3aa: CASRRDGETQYF
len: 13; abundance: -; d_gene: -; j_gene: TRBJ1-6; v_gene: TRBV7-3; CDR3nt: TGTGCCAGCAGCGAAGGTGGGCCCTCACCCCTCCACTTT; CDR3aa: CASSEGGPSPLHF
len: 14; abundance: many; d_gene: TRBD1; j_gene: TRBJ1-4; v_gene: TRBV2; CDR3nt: TGTGCCAGCGGCAGGGGGGGGGCTAATGAAAAACTGTTTTTT; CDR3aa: CASGRGGANEKLFF
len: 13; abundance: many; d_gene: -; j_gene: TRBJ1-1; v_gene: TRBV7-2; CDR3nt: TGTGCCAGCAGCTTAGCTGAGGGCACTGAAGCTTTCTTT; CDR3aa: CASSLAEGTEAFF
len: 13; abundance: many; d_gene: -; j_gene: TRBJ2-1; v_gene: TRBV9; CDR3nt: TGTGCCAGCAGCGTAGAACTCTACAATGAGCAGTTCTTC; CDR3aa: CASSVELYNEQFF
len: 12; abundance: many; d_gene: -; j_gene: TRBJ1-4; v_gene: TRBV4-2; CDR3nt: TGTGCCAGCAGCCAAGCCGGTGAAAAACTGTTTTTT; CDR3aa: CASSQAGEKLFF
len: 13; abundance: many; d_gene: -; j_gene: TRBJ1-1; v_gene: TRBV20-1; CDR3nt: TGCAGTGCTAAGCAGGGAGGGAACACTGAAGCTTTCTTT; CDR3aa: CSAKQGGNTEAFF